These 8 T cell receptor beta chains share one sample of origin, sequenced in a study of response to subunit inactivated influenza vaccine. TCRdb re-called the RT-PCR reads with MiXCR, one entry per CDR3 protein. In the table there are roughly 700,000 distinct CDR3 sequences, roughly 14% of which are singletons. The specimen was PBMCs from blood, collected 14 to 15 days before vaccination. Source of these receptors: a man in his fifties or sixties who received an inactivated influenza vaccine.

This clonotype occurred a few times. The gene calls are TRBV5-1 and TRBJ2-7; 8 bases agree with TRBD1. The CDR3 totals 14 residues. Germline CDR1 is SGHRS and CDR2 is YFSETQ. V dropped 4 bases and J dropped 2; count of bases not matched to a gene: 5. The CDR3 DNA reads TGCGCCAGCAGCGGACAGGGCCCCCCCTACGAGCAGTACTTC. Translating gives CASSGQGPPYEQYF.

The V gene is TRBV12-3 or TRBV12-4, the J gene TRBJ2-5; the D is unclear. The CDR3 totals 12 residues. Trimming left V 1 base short and J 3 bases short, with 3 bases between. This chain's CDR3 is CASSLDEETQYF. The CDR3 DNA reads as TGTGCCAGCAGTTTAGATGAAGAGACCCAGTACTTC.

This clonotype has only a few counts. V is TRBV20-1 and J is TRBJ1-1, with a weak D call TRBD1 (5 bases). The germline gives CDR1 DFQATT, CDR2 SNEGSKA (reference sequence). V was pared by 3 bases and J by 1 base, with 9 bases between. This CDR3 is 13 amino acids long. The CDR3 is CSARGESNTEAFF. CDR3 DNA sequence: TGCAGTGCTAGGGGGGAATCGAACACTGAAGCTTTCTTT.

The chain is built from TRBV2 and TRBJ2-5, with no clear D. The germline V gene has CDR1 SNHLY and CDR2 FYNNEI. This CDR3 has 12 residues. Trimming took off 7 bases at V and 2 bases at J, with 8 bases between the two ends. The CDR3: CASNRGQETQYF. The CDR3 DNA reads as TGTGCCAGCAACCGTGGGCAAGAGACCCAGTACTTC.

This clonotype was found a few times. This chain joins TRBV7-2 and TRBJ2-5; D is uncertain. Germline-derived CDR1 and CDR2 are SGHTA and FQGNSA. The CDR3 is 13 residues long. V was clipped by 6 bases and J by 6 bases, with 14 bases between them. In DNA form, the CDR3 reads TGTGCCAGCAGGCTAGACTTAGTTCAGACCCAGTACTTC. Translated, it gives CASRLDLVQTQYF.

The genes are TRBV5-4 and TRBJ2-5; D perhaps matches TRBD1 (6 bases). The germline gives CDR1 SGHNT, CDR2 YYREEE (reference sequence). Trimming removed 1 base at V and 5 bases at J, with 12 bases between. The length of the CDR3 is 14 residues. The CDR3 DNA sequence: TGTGCCAGCAGCTTGAAACAGGGAACCGAGACCCAGTACTTC. Its protein product is CASSLKQGTETQYF.

This rearrangement joins TRBV9 to TRBJ2-7, with D perhaps TRBD2 (7 bases). Trimming cost V 6 bases and J 0 bases, with 13 bases left between them. Germline V gene lookup returns CDR1 SGDLS and CDR2 YYNGEE. CDR3 length: 14 amino acids. CDR3 bases: TGTGCCAGCACCGCGGGGGACAACTCCTACGAGCAGTACTTC. It is translated as CASTAGDNSYEQYF.

This clonotype showed up just a few times. The V call is TRBV4-1, the J call TRBJ2-7; D is undetermined. Germline-derived CDR1 and CDR2 are MGHRA and YSYEKL. CDR3 length: 15 residues. The V end was cut by 1 base, the J end by 4 bases, with 14 bases between. This CDR3 is CASSQGSWAAYEQYF. The CDR3 DNA reads as TGCGCCAGCAGCCAAGGGTCGTGGGCAGCTTACGAGCAGTACTTC.